This TCR beta chain was profiled in a study of identical twins. This CDR3 has 14 amino acids. Germline loops: CDR1 SNHLY, CDR2 FYNNEI. Trimming pared 1 base from V and 4 bases from J, leaving 11 bases between. Whole-study findings and limits: Out-of-frame alpha sequences shared between twins exhibited an excess of low generation probability.

Each CDR3 protein gets one entry after TCRdb re-called the 5' RACE reads with MiXCR. The sample consists of around 250,000 distinct CDR3 sequences, 5% to 7% of them appearing once. On this clonotype itself: What it recognizes is unknown.

These records were also assigned to another study, of T cells expressing NK-cell markers. That source adds: The authors derived TCR beta repertoires from sorted CD3+CD56+NKG2C+, CD3+CD56+NKG2C- and CD3+CD56-NKG2C+ T cells. Eight donors were sequenced, seven testing HCMV-seropositive and one testing seronegative. For a handful of donors, these clonotypes were likewise the leading ones in the CD3+CD56-NKG2C+ fraction.

The chain is built from TRBV2 and TRBJ2-7; D may correspond to TRBD1 or TRBD2 (6 bases each). Sequencing used CD8+ T cells sorted from blood. The sequence came from a woman younger than 30 in good health. CDR3 amino acids: CASSEGGGRYEQYF. Here the CDR3 DNA reads TGTGCCAGCAGTGAAGGTGGGGGGCGGTACGAGCAGTACTTC.